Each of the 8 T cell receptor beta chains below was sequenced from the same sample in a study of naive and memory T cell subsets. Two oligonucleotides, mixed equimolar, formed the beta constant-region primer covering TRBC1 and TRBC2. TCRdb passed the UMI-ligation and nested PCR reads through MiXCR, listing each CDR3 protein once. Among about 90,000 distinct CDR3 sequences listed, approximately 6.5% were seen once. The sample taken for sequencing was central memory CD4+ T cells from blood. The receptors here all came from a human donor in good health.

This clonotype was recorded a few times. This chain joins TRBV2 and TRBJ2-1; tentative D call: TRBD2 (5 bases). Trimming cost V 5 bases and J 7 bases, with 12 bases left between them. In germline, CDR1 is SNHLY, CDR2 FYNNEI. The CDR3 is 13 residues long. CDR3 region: CASSSDRDNEQFF. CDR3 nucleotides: TGTGCCAGCAGTTCGGACCGGGATAATGAGCAGTTCTTC.

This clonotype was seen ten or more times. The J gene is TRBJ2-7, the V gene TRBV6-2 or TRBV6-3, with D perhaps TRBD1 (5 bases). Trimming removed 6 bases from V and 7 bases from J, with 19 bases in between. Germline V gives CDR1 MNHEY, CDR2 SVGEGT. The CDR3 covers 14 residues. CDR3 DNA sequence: TGTGCCAGCAGGCAGGGTGCCGAGAGTCTTGAGCAGTACTTC. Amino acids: CASRQGAESLEQYF.

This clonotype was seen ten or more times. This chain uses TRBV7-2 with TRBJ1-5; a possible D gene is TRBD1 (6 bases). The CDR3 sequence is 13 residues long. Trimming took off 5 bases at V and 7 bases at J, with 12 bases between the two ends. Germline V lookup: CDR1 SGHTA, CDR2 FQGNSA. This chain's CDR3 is CASSPRGNQPQHF. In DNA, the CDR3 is TGTGCCAGCAGCCCCAGGGGAAACCAGCCCCAGCATTTT.

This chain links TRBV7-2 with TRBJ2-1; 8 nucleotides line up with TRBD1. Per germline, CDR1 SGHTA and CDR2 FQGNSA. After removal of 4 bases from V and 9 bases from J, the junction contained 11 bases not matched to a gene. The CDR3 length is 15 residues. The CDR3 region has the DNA TGTGCCAGCAGCTCGGACAGGGTGGGGTCCTTTGAGCAGTTCTTC. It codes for CASSSDRVGSFEQFF.

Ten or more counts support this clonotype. Here the CDR3 reads CAWSVGIGNTIYF. The CDR3 DNA follows: TGTGCCTGGAGTGTGGGGATTGGAAACACCATATATTTT. The chain links TRBV30 to TRBJ1-3; D is undetermined. Trimming took off 0 bases at V and 3 bases at J, with 6 bases between the two ends. CDR1 and CDR2 from the germline V gene are GTSNPN and SVGIG (reference sequence). The CDR3 covers 13 residues.

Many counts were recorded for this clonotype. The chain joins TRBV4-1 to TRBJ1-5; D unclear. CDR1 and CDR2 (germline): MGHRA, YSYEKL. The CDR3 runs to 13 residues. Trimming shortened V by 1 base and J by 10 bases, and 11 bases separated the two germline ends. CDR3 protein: CASSQGRISPQHF. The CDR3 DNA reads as TGCGCCAGCAGCCAAGGGAGAATCAGCCCCCAGCATTTT.

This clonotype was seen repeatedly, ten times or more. The CDR3 loop reads CSVGLAGKNYEQFF. CDR3 DNA sequence: TGCAGTGTCGGACTAGCGGGAAAGAACTATGAGCAGTTCTTC. This chain connects TRBV20-1 to TRBJ2-1; TRBD2 matches at 12 bases. The CDR3 has 14 amino acids. V was clipped by 7 bases and J by 8 bases; unmatched bases: 9. The germline V gene encodes CDR1 DFQATT and CDR2 SNEGSKA (reference sequence).

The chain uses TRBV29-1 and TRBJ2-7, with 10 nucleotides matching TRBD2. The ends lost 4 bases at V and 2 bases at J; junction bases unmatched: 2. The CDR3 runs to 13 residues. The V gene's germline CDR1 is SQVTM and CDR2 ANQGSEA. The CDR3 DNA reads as TGCAGCGTTGTAAGCGGGAGGGCCTACGAGCAGTACTTC. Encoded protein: CSVVSGRAYEQYF.